This TCR beta chain originates from a study of blood T cell repertoires in COVID-19. Authors' processing steps: For nucleated cells, counts were estimated from reference gene primer amplification. The protocol was immunoSEQ multiplex PCR, while the TCRdb copy is restricted to in-frame clones and leaves out a portion. V, J and clone size are taken as reported in that table, and D and trimming were inferred from the DNA itself. The table shows 200,000 to 250,000 clones, with roughly 85% occurring only once. Germline CDR1 and CDR2: SGHAT and FQNNGV. With 5 bases clipped from V and 5 bases from J, the junction kept 8 bases outside the gene matches. This CDR3 contains 15 residues.

The sequence was collected from a woman aged 35 to 49 with acute COVID-19. Sequenced: PBMCs or T cells enriched from blood (not recorded which). V usage is TRBV11-2 and J usage is TRBJ2-7; TRBD2 aligns across 11 bases. CDR3 in DNA: TGTGCCAGCAGCCCGGTAGCGGGAGGGGGCCACGAGCAGTACTTC. Its translation is CASSPVAGGGHEQYF.